This TCR beta chain was captured by sequencing in a study of T cell responses to AZD1222 COVID-19 vaccine. Overall study context: Whether given at about 4 or about 12 weeks, second doses were pooled. Whole-study results and caveats: Only after the peak T cell response were repertoires sampled. Spike regions recognized by vaccine-associated CD4 TCRs spanned the protein, led by 160-218 and 743-854. Clonal diversity was possibly underestimated; the donors were predominantly white British and more often female.

Turning to this clone: Its matching antigen is unknown.

Profiling relied on immunoSEQ multiplex PCR, and the TCRdb table lists in-frame clones only, not all of them. Of 100,000 to 140,000 clones in the sample, more than 70% were seen once. The sequence came from an adult in good health. The source was peripheral blood, collected on day 0 of AZD1222 vaccination.

The CDR3, as DNA: TGTGCCAGCAGAACACAGGGGGGGGAAAAACTGTTTTTT. Its translation is CASRTQGGEKLFF. The chain couples TRBV27 to TRBJ1-4; 8 nucleotides align to TRBD1. This CDR3 is built from 13 residues. Unmatched junction bases numbered 5, after V lost 6 bases and J lost 8 bases. Germline assignment: CDR1 MNHEY and CDR2 SMNVEV (reference sequence).